The subject of this entry is one T cell receptor beta chain. Its target is not known. The primer mix had 60 Vbeta and 13 Jbeta primers. Using immunoSEQ multiplex PCR, the repertoire was profiled, and TCRdb retains in-frame clones only, with some absent. The data contain 110,000 or so clones, approximately 80% of them singletons. The data were taken from a study of cytomegalovirus exposure and HLA in healthy donors. Overall study results and limits: In a later analysis, donors in an Asian-associated ancestry cluster reportedly had fewer N-insertions in productive TCRs than the cohort mean. In an earlier analysis, productive rearrangement rates for most beta V segments clustered near 87% or 30%.

This CDR3 has 16 amino acids. V shed 5 bases and J 3 bases; nucleotides not matched to a gene: 6. The germline gives CDR1 LNHDA, CDR2 SQIVND (reference sequence). Sequenced: PBMCs. The J gene is TRBJ2-5, the V gene TRBV19, with 13 bases identical to TRBD2. This clonotype was obtained from a middle-aged woman in good health and CMV-seropositive. The CDR3, as DNA: TGTGCCAGTAGTGGGTCGACTAGCGGGGGGAAAGAGACCCAGTACTTC. This codes for CASSGSTSGGKETQYF.